Detailed here is one T cell receptor (beta chain). CDR1 SGHNT and CDR2 YYREEE come from the germline V gene (reference sequence). This CDR3 comprises 16 residues. V was shortened by 0 bases and J by 3 bases, with 12 bases between the two germline ends. The sample is drawn from a study of blood T cell repertoires in COVID-19. In the study overall: Samples of COVID-19 (acute and convalescent) were obtained from the United States, Italy and Spain. The cDNA or gDNA used as material had been derived from T cells, B-cell-depleted T cells, or PBMCs.

The protocol was immunoSEQ multiplex PCR, while the TCRdb copy is restricted to in-frame clones and leaves out a portion. The sample holds about 170,000 clones, roughly 87% seen once. Individuals drawn from approximately 26 US areas were about 18 to 89 years old. Categorization into cohorts depended on clinical history that participants reported. The sequencing input was PBMCs or T cells enriched from blood (not recorded which). This sequence originates from a woman aged 45-60 years who had recovered from COVID-19. The rearrangement links TRBV5-4 to TRBJ1-4, with no clear D. The chain's CDR3 is CASSLAGSGANEKLFF. As DNA, the CDR3 is TGTGCCAGCAGCTTGGCGGGGTCAGGAGCTAATGAAAAACTGTTTTTT.